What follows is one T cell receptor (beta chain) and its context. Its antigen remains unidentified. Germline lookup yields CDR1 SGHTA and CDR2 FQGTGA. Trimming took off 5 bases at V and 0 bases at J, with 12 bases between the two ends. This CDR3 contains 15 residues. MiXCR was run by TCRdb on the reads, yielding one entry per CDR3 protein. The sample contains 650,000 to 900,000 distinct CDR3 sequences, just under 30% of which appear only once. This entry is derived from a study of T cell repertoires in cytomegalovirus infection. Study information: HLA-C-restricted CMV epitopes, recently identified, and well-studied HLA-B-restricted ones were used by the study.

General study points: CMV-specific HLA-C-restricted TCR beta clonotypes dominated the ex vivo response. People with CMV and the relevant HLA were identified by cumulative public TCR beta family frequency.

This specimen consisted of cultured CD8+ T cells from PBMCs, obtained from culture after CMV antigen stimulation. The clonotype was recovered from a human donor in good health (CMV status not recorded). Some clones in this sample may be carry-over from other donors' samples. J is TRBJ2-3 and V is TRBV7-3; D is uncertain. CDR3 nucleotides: TGTGCCAGCAGCCAAACCGGAGTTAGCACAGATACGCAGTATTTT. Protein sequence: CASSQTGVSTDTQYF.